This TCR beta chain was sequenced in a study of blood T cell repertoires in COVID-19. In the original processing: Estimation of nucleated cell counts was performed using reference gene primer amplification. TCRdb's table, derived via immunoSEQ multiplex PCR, lists solely in-frame clones and lacks some. V and J calls plus clone size are reproduced from that table; the DNA served to infer D and trimming. The table includes about 74,000 clones, under 95% detected once. The TCR sequence derives from a human donor in a cohort sampled during active COVID-19. The sample was peripheral blood.

CDR3 nucleotide sequence: TGTGCCAGCAGCCTAAACCCTAGCGGAGCCCTCTACGAGCAGTACTTC. Protein product: CASSLNPSGALYEQYF. The J gene is TRBJ2-7, the V gene TRBV7-8; 7 bases align to TRBD2. This CDR3 is 16 amino acids long. V lost 5 bases to trimming and J lost 3 bases; unmatched junction nucleotides: 13. Germline CDR1 reads SGHVS; CDR2 reads FQNEAQ.